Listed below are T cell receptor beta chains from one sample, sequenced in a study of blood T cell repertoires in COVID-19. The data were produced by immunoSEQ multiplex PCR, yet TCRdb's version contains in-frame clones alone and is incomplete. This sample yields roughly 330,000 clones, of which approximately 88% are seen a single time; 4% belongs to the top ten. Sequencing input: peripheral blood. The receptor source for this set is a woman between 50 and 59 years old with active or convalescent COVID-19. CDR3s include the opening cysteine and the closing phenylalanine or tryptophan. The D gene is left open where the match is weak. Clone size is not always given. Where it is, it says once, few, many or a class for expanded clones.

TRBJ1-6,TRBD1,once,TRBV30,TGTGCCTGGACTACCGGGACAGCTTATTCACCCCTCCACTTT,CAWTTGTAYSPLHF
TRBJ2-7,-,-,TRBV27,TGTGCCAGCAGTTTATGGGGCACCTCCTCCTACGAGCAGTACTTC,CASSLWGTSSYEQYF
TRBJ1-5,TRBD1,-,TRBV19,TGTGCCAGTAGTGACAGGGTAAATCAGCCCCAGCATTTT,CASSDRVNQPQHF
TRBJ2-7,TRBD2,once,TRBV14,TGTGCCAGCAGCTACGGGACTAGCGGGCCCTACGAGCAGTACTTC,CASSYGTSGPYEQYF
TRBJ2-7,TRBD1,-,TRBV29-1,TGCAGCGCCTCTGACAGGGGCAATAAGTACGAGCAGTACTTC,CSASDRGNKYEQYF
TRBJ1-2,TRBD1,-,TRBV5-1,TGCGCCAGCAGCTTGATTGGGACAGGGATGGTTGGCTACACCTTC,CASSLIGTGMVGYTF
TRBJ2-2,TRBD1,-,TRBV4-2,TGTGCCAGCAGCCACGGGGACAGCTCCGGGGAGCTGTTTTTT,CASSHGDSSGELFF
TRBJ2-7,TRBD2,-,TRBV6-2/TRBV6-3,TGTGCCAGCAGCCCGGGGACTAGCGGGAGGTACGAGCAGTACTTC,CASSPGTSGRYEQYF
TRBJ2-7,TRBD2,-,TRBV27,TGTGCCAGCAGGAGGACTAGCGGGAGAACGGAGCAGTACTTC,CASRRTSGRTEQYF
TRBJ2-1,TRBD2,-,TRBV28,TGTGCCAGCAGTTTCCTTACTAGCGGGAATTACAATGAGCAGTTCTTC,CASSFLTSGNYNEQFF
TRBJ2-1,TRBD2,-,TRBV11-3,TGTGCCAGCAGCTTCGGGCTAGCGGGAGACTATGAGCAGTTCTTC,CASSFGLAGDYEQFF
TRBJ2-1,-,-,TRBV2,TGTGCCAGCAGTGGGTTAAGGAGCGGCAATGAGCAGTTCTTC,CASSGLRSGNEQFF
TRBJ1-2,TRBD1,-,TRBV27,TGTGCCAGCAGTTATCAGGGGGACTATGGCTACACCTTC,CASSYQGDYGYTF
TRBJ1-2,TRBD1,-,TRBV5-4,TGTGCCAGCAGCTTGGGACAGGGTGCCTATGGCTACACCTTC,CASSLGQGAYGYTF
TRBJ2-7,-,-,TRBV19,TGTGCCAGTAGTCCGGGACAATCCCTATACGAGCAGTACTTC,CASSPGQSLYEQYF
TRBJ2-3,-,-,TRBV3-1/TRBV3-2,TGTGCCAGCAGCCAAGATTTCAGGCCAGATACGCAGTATTTT,CASSQDFRPDTQYF
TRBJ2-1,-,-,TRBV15,TGTGCCACCAGCAAGACTTCAGCGGGTAATGAGCAGTTCTTC,CATSKTSAGNEQFF
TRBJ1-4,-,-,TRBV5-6,TGTGCCAGCAGCTTGGCCGTAGGGGCGGCTGAAAAACTGTTTTTT,CASSLAVGAAEKLFF
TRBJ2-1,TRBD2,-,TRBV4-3,TGCGCCAGCAGCCAAGGCGGAGCGGGAGGGAAGTACAATGAGCAGTTCTTC,CASSQGGAGGKYNEQFF
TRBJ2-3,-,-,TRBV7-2,TGTGCCAGCAGCTCCGGGGGATCAGATACGCAGTATTTT,CASSSGGSDTQYF
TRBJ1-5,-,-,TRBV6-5,TGTGCCAGCAGTATTCGACAGGGCAATCAGCCCCAGCATTTT,CASSIRQGNQPQHF
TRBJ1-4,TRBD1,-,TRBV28,TGTGCCAGCAGTCCTATTGACAGGGAGTGGAATGAAAAACTGTTTTTT,CASSPIDREWNEKLFF
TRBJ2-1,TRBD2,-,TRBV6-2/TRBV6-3,TGTGCCAGCGGCCCCTTAGCGGGAGGAAGGGTCCATGAGCAGTTCTTC,CASGPLAGGRVHEQFF
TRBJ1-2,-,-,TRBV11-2,TGTGCCAGCAGCCCCGGGCGGACAAACTATGGCTACACCTTC,CASSPGRTNYGYTF
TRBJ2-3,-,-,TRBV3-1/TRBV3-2,TGTGCCAGCAGCCAAGATCCTAAGAACACAGATACGCAGTATTTT,CASSQDPKNTDTQYF
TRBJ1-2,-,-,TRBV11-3,TGTGCCAGCAGCTTAGAATGGCCTACGGGACTCCCAGGCCTATACTATGGCTACACCTTC,CASSLEWPTGLPGLYYGYTF
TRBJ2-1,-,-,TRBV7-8,TGTGCCAGCAGCCCCGAGGTTAGTGAGCAGTTCTTC,CASSPEVSEQFF
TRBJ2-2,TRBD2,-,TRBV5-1,TGCGCCAGCAGCTGGACTAGCGGGGACACCGGGGAGCTGTTTTTT,CASSWTSGDTGELFF
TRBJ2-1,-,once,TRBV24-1,TGTGCCACCAGTGAGAGGGAGAATGAGCAGTTCTTC,CATSERENEQFF
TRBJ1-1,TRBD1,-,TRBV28,TGTGCCAGCAGGGGACAGACGTTTAGTACTTTCTTT,CASRGQTFSTFF
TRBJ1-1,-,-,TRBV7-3,TGTGCCAGCAGCTTATTGGGACCCACAACGGGGGCTGAAGCTTTCTTT,CASSLLGPTTGAEAFF
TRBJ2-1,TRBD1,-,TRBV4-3,TGCGCCAGCAGCCCAGACAGGGATTCCTACAATGAGCAGTTCTTC,CASSPDRDSYNEQFF
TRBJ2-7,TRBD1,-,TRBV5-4,TGTGCCAGCAGCCCGGACAGGGCTACCTACGAGCAGTACTTC,CASSPDRATYEQYF
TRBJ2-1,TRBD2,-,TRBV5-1,TGCGCCAGCAGCTCATCCGGGACTAGCGGGAGTGAGCAGTTCTTC,CASSSSGTSGSEQFF
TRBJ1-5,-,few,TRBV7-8,TGTGCCAGCAGCTTACTGAGGGAACGACAGCCCCAGCATTTT,CASSLLRERQPQHF
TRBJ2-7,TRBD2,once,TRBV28,TGTGCCAGCAGTTTACTAGCGGACCCTTGGGAGCAGTACTTC,CASSLLADPWEQYF
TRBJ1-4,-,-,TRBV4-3,TGCGCCAGCAGCCAAGATATAAATCGTTATAATGAAAAACTGTTTTTT,CASSQDINRYNEKLFF
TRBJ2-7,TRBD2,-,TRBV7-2,TGTGCCAGCAGCACCGTCACTAGCGGGAGTTACGAGCAGTACTTC,CASSTVTSGSYEQYF
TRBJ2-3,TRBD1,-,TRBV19,TGTGCCAGTAGTATAGACTTGGGGACAGGGAGCACAGATACGCAGTATTTT,CASSIDLGTGSTDTQYF